This T cell receptor (beta chain) was identified in a study of blood T cell dynamics during melanoma immunotherapy. Germline V gives CDR1 SGHAT, CDR2 FQNNGV. V was clipped by 1 base and J by 4 bases, with 16 bases between them. This CDR3 contains 16 residues. Assay: immunoSEQ multiplex PCR; the TCRdb copy retains only in-frame clones and omits some. The sample lists some 4,300 clones; 78% were seen once. Time point reported: week 3, after first cycle of checkpoint inhibitor. The sample was blood, taken from a patient treated with checkpoint blockade. This chain links TRBV11-2 with TRBJ1-2, with D uncertain. The clonotype comes from a human donor with melanoma. Written as DNA, the CDR3 is TGTGCCAGCAGCTTAGTGGACGATCCTAGGAGCTATGGCTACACCTTC. Its translation is CASSLVDDPRSYGYTF.